This is a list of T cell receptor beta chains from one sample in a study of CD8 T cells in Susac syndrome. MiXCR, applied by TCRdb to the immunoSEQ multiplex PCR reads, yields one record per CDR3 protein. The sample yields about 210,000 distinct CDR3 sequences, approximately 95% seen once. The sample comprised CD4+ T cells from PBMCs. All receptors derive from a human donor with multiple sclerosis. CDR3s include the opening cysteine and the closing phenylalanine or tryptophan. D genes are given only for firm matches. Not all rows give a size; the values are once, few, many and, for expanded clones, a class.

TRBJ2-1 15 TRBD2 TRBV24-1 - CARSPTSGRNNEQFF TGTGCCAGATCCCCCACTAGCGGGAGGAACAATGAGCAGTTCTTC
TRBJ2-1 14 - TRBV9 - CASSVGLTYNEQFF TGTGCCAGCAGCGTGGGACTGACATACAATGAGCAGTTCTTC
TRBJ2-7 16 - TRBV20-1 - CSASGGAAAQVREQYF TGCAGTGCTAGTGGGGGAGCGGCAGCCCAGGTACGGGAGCAGTACTTC
TRBJ1-1 12 - TRBV2 - CASKAFRTEAFF TGTGCCAGCAAGGCGTTTCGCACTGAAGCTTTCTTT
TRBJ2-3 12 - TRBV20-1 - CSAQRATDTQYF TGCAGTGCCCAACGGGCCACAGATACGCAGTATTTT
TRBJ2-1 15 TRBD2 TRBV5-1 - CASSSRMTSTNEQFF TGCGCCAGCAGCTCCAGAATGACTAGCACTAATGAGCAGTTCTTC
TRBJ2-1 16 - TRBV6-1 - CASRPTTSPSYNEQFF TGTGCCAGCAGACCGACAACCAGCCCCTCCTACAATGAGCAGTTCTTC
TRBJ2-1 10 - TRBV29-1 - CSVASGEQFF TGCAGCGTTGCCTCAGGGGAGCAGTTCTTC
TRBJ2-1 11 TRBD2 TRBV11-2 - CASSEPGLVLF TGTGCCAGCAGCGAACCGGGACTAGTGCTCTTC
TRBJ1-6 15 TRBD1 TRBV12-3/TRBV12-4 - CASSVTGVPNSPLHF TGTGCCAGCAGTGTTACAGGGGTGCCTAATTCACCCCTCCACTTT
TRBJ2-1 16 - TRBV5-1 - CASSLGARGAIDEQFF TGCGCCAGCAGCTTGGGTGCCCGGGGGGCCATCGATGAGCAGTTCTTC
TRBJ1-4 13 - TRBV29-1 - CSVCRGINEKLFF TGCAGCGTTTGCAGGGGAATTAATGAAAAACTGTTTTTT
TRBJ2-1 13 - TRBV25-1 - CASSEYGGNEQFF TGTGCCAGCAGTGAATATGGTGGGAATGAGCAGTTCTTC
TRBJ2-1 17 - TRBV4-1 - CASSQEGGLFSYNEQFF TGCGCCAGCAGCCAAGAGGGTGGGCTCTTCTCCTACAATGAGCAGTTCTTC
TRBJ2-2 15 TRBD2 TRBV12-3/TRBV12-4 - CASSTSGSVTGELFF TGTGCCAGCAGTACTAGCGGGAGCGTCACCGGGGAGCTGTTTTTT
TRBJ2-1 13 - TRBV5-1 - CASSFGQFDEQFF TGCGCCAGCAGCTTCGGACAGTTTGATGAGCAGTTCTTC
TRBJ1-1 13 - TRBV9 - CASSVGGWAEAFF TGTGCCAGCAGCGTAGGAGGGTGGGCTGAAGCTTTCTTT
TRBJ2-7 13 - TRBV30 - CAWSVLQGYEQYF TGTGCCTGGAGTGTACTTCAGGGGTACGAGCAGTACTTC
TRBJ1-1 14 - TRBV27 - CASSFVRGAGEAFF TGTGCCAGCAGTTTTGTGCGGGGGGCTGGTGAAGCTTTCTTT
TRBJ1-2 15 - TRBV3-1 - CASSLGTSGGYGYTF TGTGCCAGCAGCCTCGGAACCTCCGGTGGCTATGGCTACACCTTC
TRBJ2-3 13 - TRBV3-1 - CASSQDWGNTQYF TGTGCCAGCAGCCAAGATTGGGGAAATACGCAGTATTTT
TRBJ2-1 14 - TRBV12-3/TRBV12-4 - CASSPQEAHNEQFF TGTGCCAGCAGTCCCCAAGAGGCCCACAATGAGCAGTTCTTC
TRBJ2-5 13 - TRBV10-3 - CAISEQLQETQYF TGTGCCATCAGTGAACAGCTACAAGAGACCCAGTACTTC
TRBJ2-2 14 - TRBV3-1 - CASSQGVWTGELFF TGTGCCAGCAGCCAAGGGGTATGGACCGGGGAGCTGTTTTTT
TRBJ1-1 15 - TRBV11-1 once CASSLVPNRNTEAFF TGTGCCAGCAGCTTAGTACCGAACCGAAACACTGAAGCTTTCTTT
TRBJ2-4 11 - TRBV11-2 - CASSVGGIQYF TGTGCCAGCAGCGTCGGAGGCATTCAGTACTTC
TRBJ2-5 15 - TRBV2 - CASSWDRSGGETQYF TGTGCCAGCAGCTGGGACCGCTCAGGTGGAGAGACCCAGTACTTC
TRBJ1-2 14 TRBD1 TRBV6-2/TRBV6-3 - CASTHRGTGYGYTF TGTGCCAGCACCCACAGGGGGACCGGCTATGGCTACACCTTC
TRBJ2-1 12 - TRBV18 - CASSPLNNEQFF TGTGCCAGCTCACCACTGAACAATGAGCAGTTCTTC
TRBJ2-1 17 TRBD2 TRBV7-9 - CASSDNILADSYNEQFF TGTGCCAGCAGCGACAACATTCTAGCGGACTCCTACAATGAGCAGTTCTTC
TRBJ1-2 14 - TRBV23-1 - CASSQGPNPYCYTF TGCGCCAGCAGTCAAGGACCGAACCCCTATTGCTACACCTTC
TRBJ1-4 12 - TRBV20-1 - CSAGATNEKLFF TGCAGTGCTGGGGCAACTAATGAAAAACTGTTTTTT
TRBJ2-1 16 TRBD2 TRBV25-1 - CASSDRLAGGGNEQFF TGTGCCAGCAGTGACCGACTAGCGGGAGGAGGCAATGAGCAGTTCTTC
TRBJ1-6 15 TRBD1 TRBV12-3/TRBV12-4 - CASRIGLGQGSPLHF TGTGCCAGCAGAATAGGTTTGGGACAGGGTTCACCCCTCCACTTT
TRBJ2-2 11 - TRBV29-1 - CSVAETGELFF TGCAGCGTGGCCGAAACCGGGGAGCTGTTTTTT
TRBJ1-2 12 - TRBV24-1 - CATAGTNGGYTF TGTGCCACCGCCGGGACAAACGGAGGCTACACCTTC
TRBJ2-7 20 - TRBV29-1 - CSVEPREGLTLVPHLYEQYF TGCAGCGTTGAACCCCGGGAAGGGTTAACTCTTGTCCCACACCTCTACGAGCAGTACTTC
TRBJ1-6 13 - TRBV6-5 - CASRATANSPLHF TGTGCCAGCAGAGCGACAGCAAATTCACCCCTCCACTTT
TRBJ2-1 18 - TRBV28 - CASSPTRLAGSIDYEQFF TGTGCCAGCAGTCCGACTAGGTTGGCGGGGAGTATTGACTATGAGCAGTTCTTC
TRBJ1-1 12 - TRBV10-3 - CAISETASEAFF TGTGCCATCAGTGAGACGGCGTCTGAAGCTTTCTTT
TRBJ1-5 14 - TRBV20-1 - CSARLRGVEQPQHF TGCAGTGCTAGACTTCGGGGGGTGGAACAGCCCCAGCATTTT
TRBJ1-1 13 - TRBV30 - CAWSGLVSRRVFF TGTGCCTGGAGTGGGTTGGTCTCTCGTCGTGTTTTCTTT
TRBJ2-4 14 TRBD2 TRBV28 - CASSLVAGGYIQYF TGTGCCAGCAGTTTAGTAGCGGGAGGATACATTCAGTACTTC
TRBJ1-6 13 - TRBV3-1 - CASSQEVSGPLHF TGTGCCAGCAGCCAAGAGGTTTCAGGACCCCTCCACTTT
TRBJ2-3 16 - TRBV24-1 - CATSDATPGPRDTQYF TGTGCCACCAGTGATGCGACACCCGGGCCGAGAGATACGCAGTATTTT
TRBJ2-1 14 TRBD2 TRBV14 - CASSQDSGPREQFF TGTGCCAGCAGCCAAGATAGCGGGCCCCGTGAGCAGTTCTTC
TRBJ1-5 13 - TRBV19 once CAGGTRSNQPQHF TGTGCCGGGGGGACAAGGAGCAATCAGCCCCAGCATTTT
TRBJ2-7 13 - TRBV2 - CAGGLEGSYEQYF TGTGCCGGGGGGCTCGAGGGATCCTACGAGCAGTACTTC
TRBJ2-4 16 - TRBV5-4 - CASSPGTHGVQNIQYF TGTGCCAGCAGCCCCGGTACTCATGGCGTCCAAAACATTCAGTACTTC
TRBJ2-7 15 - TRBV6-2/TRBV6-3 - CASRRSKGTFYEQYF TGTGCCAGCAGGAGAAGTAAAGGGACTTTCTACGAGCAGTACTTC
TRBJ1-6 12 - TRBV3-1 - CASSSSRQPLHF TGTGCCAGCAGCTCCAGCCGTCAACCCCTCCACTTT
TRBJ2-3 15 - TRBV24-1 - CATSDATGQPDTQYF TGTGCCACCAGTGACGCAACCGGACAACCGGATACGCAGTATTTT
TRBJ1-2 14 TRBD1 TRBV28 - CASSSGTGVYGYTF TGTGCCAGCAGCTCCGGGACAGGCGTATATGGCTACACCTTC
TRBJ2-5 16 TRBD2 TRBV29-1 - CSVDGASGRLQETQYF TGCAGCGTTGATGGGGCTAGCGGGAGATTACAAGAGACCCAGTACTTC
TRBJ2-3 14 TRBD1 TRBV28 - CASSSPGQGATQYF TGTGCCAGCAGTTCTCCGGGACAGGGGGCTACGCAGTATTTT
TRBJ1-5 15 - TRBV5-4 few CASSLWVGSNQPQHF TGTGCCAGCAGCTTGTGGGTGGGGAGCAATCAGCCCCAGCATTTT
TRBJ1-1 13 - TRBV25-1 - CASSGWVGTEAFF TGTGCCAGCAGTGGATGGGTCGGTACTGAAGCTTTCTTT
TRBJ2-5 15 - TRBV11-2 - CASSLERTNQETQYF TGTGCCAGCAGCTTAGAGCGGACTAACCAAGAGACCCAGTACTTC
TRBJ1-5 14 - TRBV29-1 - CSVGGGYSNQPQHF TGCAGCGTTGGGGGGGGATATAGCAATCAGCCCCAGCATTTT
TRBJ1-1 13 - TRBV30 - CAWRRGVNTEAFF TGTGCCTGGAGAAGAGGGGTGAACACTGAAGCTTTCTTT